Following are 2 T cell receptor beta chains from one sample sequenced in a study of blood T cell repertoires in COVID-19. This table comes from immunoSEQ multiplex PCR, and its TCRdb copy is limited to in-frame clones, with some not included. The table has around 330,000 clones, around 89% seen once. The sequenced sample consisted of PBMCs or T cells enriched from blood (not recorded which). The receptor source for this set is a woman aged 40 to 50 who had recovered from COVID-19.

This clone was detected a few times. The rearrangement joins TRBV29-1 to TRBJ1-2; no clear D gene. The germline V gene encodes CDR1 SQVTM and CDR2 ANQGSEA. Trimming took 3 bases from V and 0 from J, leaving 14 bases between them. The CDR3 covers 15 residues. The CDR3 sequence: CSVDGGRDPNYGYTF. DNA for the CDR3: TGCAGCGTTGACGGAGGGAGGGATCCTAACTATGGCTACACCTTC.

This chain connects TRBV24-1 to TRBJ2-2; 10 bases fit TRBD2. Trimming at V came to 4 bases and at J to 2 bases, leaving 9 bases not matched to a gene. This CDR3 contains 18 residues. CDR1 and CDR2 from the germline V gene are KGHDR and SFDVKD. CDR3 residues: CATSEPTSGITNTGELFF. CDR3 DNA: TGTGCCACCAGTGAACCAACTAGCGGGATAACAAACACCGGGGAGCTGTTTTTT.